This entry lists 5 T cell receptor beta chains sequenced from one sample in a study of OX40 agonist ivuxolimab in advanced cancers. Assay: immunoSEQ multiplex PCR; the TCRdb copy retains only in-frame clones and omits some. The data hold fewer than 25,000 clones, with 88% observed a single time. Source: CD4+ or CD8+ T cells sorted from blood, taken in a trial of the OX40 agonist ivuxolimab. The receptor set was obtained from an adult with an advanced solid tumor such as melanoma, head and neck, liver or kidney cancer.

The CDR3 bases are TGTGCCATCAGTGAGTCGCCAGCAGCTAACTATGGCTACACCTTC. Its translation is CAISESPAANYGYTF. The V and J genes are TRBV10-3 and TRBJ1-2; D remains unclear. Between the trimmed V and J ends, which lost 0 bases and 0 bases, there was a span of 8 bases. Germline V gives CDR1 ENHRY, CDR2 SYGVKD. The CDR3 is made up of 15 amino acids.

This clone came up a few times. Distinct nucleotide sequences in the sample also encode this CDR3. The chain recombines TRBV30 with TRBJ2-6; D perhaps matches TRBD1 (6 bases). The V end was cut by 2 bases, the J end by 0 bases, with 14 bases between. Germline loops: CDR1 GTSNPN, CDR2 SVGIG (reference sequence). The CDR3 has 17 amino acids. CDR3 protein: CAWSPKQGFSGANVLTF. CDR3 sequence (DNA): TGTGCCTGGAGTCCGAAACAGGGTTTCTCTGGGGCCAACGTCCTGACTTTC.

CDR3 sequence reads: CASSTQGDTEAFF. The CDR3 nucleotides read TGTGCCAGTAGTACACAGGGAGATACTGAAGCTTTCTTT. The chain combines TRBV19 with TRBJ1-1; the D gene is possibly TRBD1 (6 bases). V was trimmed by 4 bases and J by 5 bases, leaving 11 bases between them. The CDR3 runs 13 residues. CDR1 is LNHDA and CDR2 is SQIVND in the germline V gene (reference sequence).

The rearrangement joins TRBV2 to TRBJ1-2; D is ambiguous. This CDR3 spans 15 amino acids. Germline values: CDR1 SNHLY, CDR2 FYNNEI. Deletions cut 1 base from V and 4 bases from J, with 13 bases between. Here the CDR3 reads CASSEGAAIGYGYTF. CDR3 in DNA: TGTGCCAGCAGTGAAGGGGCAGCCATTGGCTATGGCTACACCTTC.

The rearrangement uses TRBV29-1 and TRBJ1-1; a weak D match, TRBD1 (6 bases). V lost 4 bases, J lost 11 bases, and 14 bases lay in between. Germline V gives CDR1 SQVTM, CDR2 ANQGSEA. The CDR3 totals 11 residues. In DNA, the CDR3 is TGCAGCGTTGTAACGGGGGGCAGCGCTTTCTTT. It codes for CSVVTGGSAFF. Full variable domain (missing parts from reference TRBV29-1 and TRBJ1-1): SAVISQKPSRDICQRGTSLTIQCQVDSQVTMMFWYRQQPGQSLTLIATANQGSEATYESGFVIDKFPISRPNLTFSTLTVSNMSPEDSSIYLCSVVTGGSAFFGQGTRLTVV.